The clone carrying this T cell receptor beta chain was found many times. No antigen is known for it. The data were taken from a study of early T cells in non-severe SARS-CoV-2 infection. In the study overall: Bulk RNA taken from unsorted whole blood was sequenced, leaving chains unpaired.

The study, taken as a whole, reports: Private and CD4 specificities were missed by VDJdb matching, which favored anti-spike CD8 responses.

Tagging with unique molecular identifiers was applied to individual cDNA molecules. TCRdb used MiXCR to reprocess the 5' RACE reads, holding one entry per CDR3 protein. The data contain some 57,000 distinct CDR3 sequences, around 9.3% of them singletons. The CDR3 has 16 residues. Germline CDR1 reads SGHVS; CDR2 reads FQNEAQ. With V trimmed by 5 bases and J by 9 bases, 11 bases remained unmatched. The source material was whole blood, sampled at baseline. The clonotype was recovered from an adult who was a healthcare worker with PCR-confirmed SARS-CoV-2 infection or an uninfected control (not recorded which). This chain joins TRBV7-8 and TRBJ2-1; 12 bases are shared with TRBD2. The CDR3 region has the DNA TGTGCCAGCAGCCCCCCTAGCGGGAGGGCCTGGGTTGAGCAGTTCTTC. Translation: CASSPPSGRAWVEQFF.